Listed below are T cell receptor delta chains from one sample, sequenced in a study of gamma-delta chains in newborns, infants, children. TCRdb re-called the reads through CATT. The sample carries about 3,000 delta-chain clones, about 10% recorded once. The sequenced sample consisted of blood. The receptor source for this set is a child who was a newborn, infant or young child, either healthy, febrile or measles-vaccinated (not recorded which). Each CDR3 is given with its conserved first and last residue.

V	J	CDR3
TRDV1	TRDJ2	CALGEERLPTAQLFF
TRDV2	TRDJ1	CACDRRIFYTDKLIF
TRDV2	TRDJ3	CACDTVLASSWDTRQMFF
TRDV2	TRDJ3	CACDPVKYDSWDTRQMFF
TRDV2	TRDJ3	CACDTLGDTSWDTRQMFF
TRDV2	TRDJ2	CACDELGDTAQLFF
TRDV1	TRDJ2	CALGAPTYLPVGIETAQLFF
TRDV2	TRDJ1	CACDLLTGGYASGLIF
TRDV2	TRDJ3	CACDHLKLGDSSWDTRQMFF
TRDV2	TRDJ3	CACDGGSWDTRQMFF
TRDV1	TRDJ1	CALGYRGIRAYTDKLIF
TRDV2	TRDJ3	CACDTVNGLLGTLTWDTRQMFF
TRAV29/DV5	TRDJ1	CAASAPSHLGAYTDKLIF
TRDV2	TRDJ3	CACDTVTGGTPWDTRQMFF
TRDV2	TRDJ2	CACDPLGGDPALTAQLFF
TRDV2	TRDJ3	CACDILGLSSWDTRQMFF
TRDV2	TRDJ1	CACGHMWDMGDKLIF
TRDV2	TRDJ1	CACDTGGYTDKLIF
TRDV3	TRDJ1	CAFGGYDKLIF
TRDV2	TRDJ3	CACDTWGSSWDTRQMFF
TRDV1	TRDJ1	CALGESAFLDVLRDPTRDKLIF
TRDV2	TRDJ3	CACGGIPSWDTRQMFF
TRDV2	TRDJ1	CACDGIRTDKLIF
TRDV2	TRDJ1	CACDTVGYTDKLIF
TRDV2	TRDJ2	CACDQVGDATLTAQLFF
TRDV1	TRDJ2	CALGELRRTAQLFF
TRDV2	TRDJ1	CACDVLIRADKLIF
TRDV2	TRDJ3	CACDTWGINSWDTRQMFF
TRDV2	TRDJ3	CACDTVGWGPSSWDTRQMFF